The T cell receptor beta chain under discussion was sequenced for a study of cytomegalovirus exposure and HLA in healthy donors (dated by TCRdb to 2016 to 2017). Broadly, across the study: According to an earlier analysis of 550 to 750 of the donors, about 170 million T cells yielded some 120 million unique TCR beta sequences and approximately 300 Gb of sequence data. The genetic ancestry cluster associated with self-reported Caucasian donors included roughly 84% of the 398 genotyped donors. Rather than drawing on any new phenotypic data, the later analysis identified candidate immune exposures from TCR beta sequences and the way those sequences occurred across donors. In a later genetic analysis, genome-wide SNP genotypes for about 55% of the 666 donors were used, and that subset was treated as a discovery cohort. Roughly 300 gigabases of sequencing data and about 92 million unique TCR sequences made up an early release that covered approximately 620 HLA-typed donors. About 5 DR-DQ haplotypes were handled as single units for association and clustering, since linkage in the cohort was strong. To predict cytomegalovirus infection status, the study brought together high-throughput TCR immunosequencing, statistical association of individual TCRs with disease status, and machine learning. HLA typing covered class I and class II loci at four-digit resolution. Donor age, sex, ethnicity and CMV serostatus were collected together with the repertoire data. A separate validation cohort of roughly 120 different subjects was used in addition to the roughly 670-subject first cohort. An earlier analysis of some 600 of the donors applied high-throughput TCR beta sequencing to assess whether each TCR beta V gene segment acted as functional or pseudogenic. The study used immunosequencing to profile the T cell repertoires of approximately 630 subjects and linked those repertoires to cytomegalovirus serostatus. The study aimed to test whether signatures of past pathogen exposure could be identified by cataloging public T cell receptors. In a later analysis, previously published TCR beta repertoires from 550 to 750 donors were re-analyzed and high-resolution HLA genotyping was added so that TCR occurrence patterns could be studied. Typing coverage varied by locus: roughly 629-630 donors for A, B, C, DRB1 and DQB1; more than 500 for DQA1; over 600 for DPA1; around 490 for DPB1. Every repertoire in the discovery cohort had been generated on one and the same sequencing platform. Across 300 to 400 genotyped donors of the cohort, an average of approximately 200,000 unique TCR beta nucleotide sequences per donor were sequenced, and approximately 19% of those sequences were non-productive. Overall results and qualifications from the work: It was suggested by the authors that the approach could potentially be generalized to other disease states and immunological phenotypes. A few of the identified cytomegalovirus-associated TCR beta chains were confirmed in vitro to be specific for cytomegalovirus antigens. Most TCR sequences were observed very rarely across donors, whereas some public TCRs were present in many individuals. The presence/absence analyses assumed that sequencing depth was roughly uniform across donors, and that assumption may not be true. Cytomegalovirus status was reported to be diagnosed by the classifier with high specificity and sensitivity in both the original and validation cohorts. In the study, some 180 TCR beta chains were listed as associated with cytomegalovirus. A group of highly shared sequence variants was considered likely to be a technical artifact of the sequencing pipeline. According to a later analysis, TCR association rates differed among HLA loci, with DRB1 alleles showing the most associated TCRs and HLA-C alleles showing the fewest. A later analysis associated 16,951 TCR beta sequences with specific HLA alleles at a false discovery rate of 0.05. In a later analysis, several top co-occurrence clusters were reported to appear linked to parvovirus B19, influenza, CMV and Epstein-Barr virus. Assigning TCR associations to individual alleles was difficult when HLA alleles, especially DR and DQ, strongly co-occurred. Correlated functional status among segregating V segments might reflect linkage disequilibrium, but an unknown experimental factor could not be ruled out. In a later analysis, most CMV-associated TCR beta chains were found to appear HLA-restricted, with HLA associations seemingly driven largely by CMV exposure. A further reported finding was that TCR beta sequences accurately predicted the HLA-A and HLA-B alleles for most subjects in the first cohort. In an earlier analysis of approximately 590 of the donors, most TCR beta V segments appeared in productive rearrangements about 87% or about 30% of the time, broadly matching IMGT annotations. In a later analysis, HLA-associated TCR beta chains were found to be more clonally expanded and to have lower generation probabilities than equally common non-associated chains. Compared with the 666-donor mean, donors in an Asian-associated ancestry cluster had fewer N-insertions in productive TCRs, according to a later genetic analysis. The 87-base-pair reads could not distinguish some IMGT-functional V segments, including TRBV6-2 and TRBV6-3, so those segments were excluded. CMV serostatus was the only immune exposure information available for the cohort. Because counts were too low, 15 to 20 rarely observed V segments, including chromosome 9 orphons, were excluded from the earlier analysis of some 590 of the donors. Because some donors lacked HLA typing at each locus, the association tests relied only on the typed subset. In a later genetic analysis, a missense DCLRE1C variant was associated with V-gene and J-gene trimming of TCR beta chains, and the association was replicated in an independent cohort. Only TCR beta chains were sequenced in this cohort, and the absence of alpha or paired-chain data limited detectable features.

The cohort consisted of 600 to 700 healthy bone marrow donors. At the time of sampling, all cohort members were nominally healthy, though unrecorded immune exposures were likely present. The donor tested CMV seronegative, placing the donor among the 350 or so seronegative members of the cohort. Each donor provided a peripheral blood sample, and peripheral blood mononuclear cells were used for TCR beta sequencing. Genomic DNA was extracted from the blood cell samples with the Qiagen DNeasy Blood Extraction Kit. The library was produced with the immunoSEQ multiplex PCR assay. The multiplex PCR relied on a mix of 60 forward primers for TCR Vbeta segments and 13 reverse primers for TCR Jbeta segments. A multiplex PCR assay on genomic DNA amplified the CDR3 region of rearranged TCR beta genes. On the Illumina HiSeq System, the amplified TCR beta libraries were sequenced as 87-base-pair reads. Processing in the source paper ran as follows. A later analysis tallied tens of millions of unique TCR beta chains across the 550 to 850 repertoires, and about 12 million of those chains were shared by two or more donors. To remove PCR and sequencing errors, raw reads were error-corrected and collapsed into unique sequences using a nearest-neighbor algorithm that merged closely related sequences. To assign V, D and J gene segments, CDR3 sequences were aligned to IMGT reference sequences. For a sequence to be retained, at least a six-nucleotide match to both a V gene segment and a J gene segment was required. Rearrangements were called productive when the CDR3 lacked stop codons and stayed in frame with V and J; all others were non-productive. CDR3 was defined according to IMGT convention as the region running from the second conserved V-encoded cysteine to the conserved J-encoded phenylalanine. In an earlier analysis of around 640 of the donors, sequences lacking an unambiguous match to a single V gene segment were excluded. An earlier analysis of just under 600 of the donors called V segments functional above 56.7% productive rearrangements and segregating when the between-donor standard deviation exceeded 5%. A statistical classification framework was developed to diagnose cytomegalovirus status using the catalog of TCR beta chain sequences. In a later analysis, V and J genes were assigned by comparing TCR nucleotide sequences against IMGT/GENE-DB human TR gene sequences. Using the TCRdist pipeline, a later analysis assigned CDR3 sequences along with most-parsimonious VDJ recombination scenarios. In a later analysis, each TCR beta chain was defined by its CDR3 amino acid sequence together with its V-gene family, and reads lacking a unique V-gene family were excluded. As a way to deal with suspected cross-contamination and a sequencing artifact, a later analysis dropped hundreds of nucleotide sequences that were highly shared and had low generation probability. In a later analysis, a clonal expansion index was calculated for each public chain from normalized within-repertoire ranks of inferred template counts. In a later analysis, generation probabilities were computed with a VDJ recombination model fitted to out-of-frame rearrangements, and the resulting probabilities were checked against IGoR. In a later analysis, TCR-TCR, TCR-HLA and TCR-CMV co-occurrence was scored with hypergeometric tests, and a repertoire-size bias correction was applied to TCR pairs. A later analysis estimated false discovery rates by permuting HLA or CMV assignments 20 times. In a later analysis, co-occurring TCRs were grouped using DBSCAN, with TCRdist sequence similarity added in when clustering inside HLA-allele-positive subsets. For co-occurrence clustering, repertoires with fewer than 30,000 or more than 120,000 public chains were excluded, along with several repertoires with anomalous nucleotide sharing. TCRdb took over this immuneACCESS table, retaining in-frame rearrangements with V and J assigned. Such tables are incomplete; in checked studies, under half of the missing clones stem from an unresolved V gene, and the remainder is unexplained. V, J and clone size reflect that table, while D and trimming were determined from the DNA. This sample's table lists 150,000 to 200,000 clones. Approximately 2% of the sample rests with the top ten.

A word on this clone: Its recognized antigen is unknown.

CDR1 and CDR2, per the germline V gene, are MRHNA and SNTAGT. After removal of 0 bases from V and 0 bases from J, the junction retains 19 bases not matched to a gene. From the cysteine through the phenylalanine, the CDR3 covers 22 amino acids. Only CDR3 DNA is held: 66 bases, read in frame from base 1. The sequenced sample was PBMCs. The V and J genes are TRBV6-4 and TRBJ1-3, with 8 junctional bases fitting TRBD1. This sequence was found in a man in his thirties or forties in good health and CMV-seronegative. CDR3 region: CASSDSNPRDRHNRFSGNTIYF. The bases read TGTGCCAGCAGTGACTCGAACCCAAGGGACAGGCACAACCGGTTCTCTGGAAACACCATATATTTT.